This TCR beta chain was retrieved from a study of CD8 T cells in ankylosing spondylitis. Broader study findings: Researchers reportedly found disease-linked clones significantly enriched in matched ankylosing spondylitis synovial fluid. A motif in TCR beta, a set of fewer than ten highly homologous variants, appeared characteristic of ankylosing spondylitis blood.

The authors made TCR beta libraries by quantitative 5'-RACE with molecular barcodes. MiXCR, applied by TCRdb to the 5' RACE reads, yields one record per CDR3 protein. The sample yields about 480,000 distinct CDR3 sequences, 17% seen once. CDR1 MNHEY and CDR2 SVGEGT come from the germline V gene. This CDR3 is built from 14 residues. V dropped 6 bases and J dropped 11; count of bases not matched to a gene: 9. Details on this clonotype: Its matching antigen is unknown.

Sequences were obtained from blood, either unsorted or a sorted T cell fraction (not recorded which). The TCR was taken from a male donor with ankylosing spondylitis. The chain is built from TRBV6-2 or TRBV6-3 and TRBJ2-1; 11 nucleotides align to TRBD2. The CDR3 nucleotides are TGTGCCAGCAGAAACTCCCCGACTAGCGGGAAGCAGTTCTTC. Translation gives CASRNSPTSGKQFF.